Listed here are 28 T cell receptor beta chains from one sample, sequenced in a study of blood T cell repertoires in COVID-19. Method: immunoSEQ multiplex PCR; TCRdb's copy keeps in-frame clones and lacks some. The sample comprises about 140,000 clones, over 80% of which are singletons, and 37% rests with the top ten. Sequenced material: peripheral blood. The source of these receptors is a middle-aged man who had recovered from COVID-19.

The V and J genes are TRBV19 and TRBJ2-6; 11 bases line up with TRBD1. This CDR3 has 20 residues. After removal of 6 bases from V and 4 bases from J, the junction contained 17 bases not matched to a gene. From germline, CDR1 is LNHDA and CDR2 SQIVND (reference sequence). The CDR3 bases are TGTGCCAGTAGGGACAGGGGGCAACCCATCAAGTCCTACGGGGCCAACGTCCTGACTTTC. It encodes CASRDRGQPIKSYGANVLTF.

This chain links TRBV5-1 with TRBJ1-5; a weak D match, TRBD1 (6 bases). CDR1 is SGHRS and CDR2 is YFSETQ in the germline V gene. The CDR3 spans 15 residues. V was cut by 0 bases and J by 2 bases, with 9 bases left in between. CDR3 nucleotide sequence: TGCGCCAGCAGCTTGGTGGCAGGGGGCAATCAGCCCCAGCATTTT. It specifies CASSLVAGGNQPQHF.

This chain uses TRBV10-3 with TRBJ2-2; 8 nucleotides align to TRBD2. Germline-derived CDR1 and CDR2 are ENHRY and SYGVKD. The CDR3 length is 15 residues. V was clipped by 6 bases and J by 7 bases; unmatched bases: 10. CDR3 protein: CAISGVAGGNGELFF. In DNA form, the CDR3 reads TGTGCCATCAGCGGGGTCGCGGGGGGCAACGGGGAGCTGTTTTTT.

The CDR3 bases are TGCGCCAGCAGCCACACAGGGGATAGCGCTGAAGCTTTCTTT. Amino acids: CASSHTGDSAEAFF. The V gene is TRBV4-3, the J gene TRBJ1-1, with 7 bases identical to TRBD1. J gave up 6 bases and V 3 bases, and 7 bases lay outside the gene matches. Germline V gene data show CDR1 as LGHNA and CDR2 as YSLEER. The CDR3 is made up of 14 amino acids.

J is TRBJ2-5 and V is TRBV5-1, with 7 bases fitting TRBD2. There are 14 residues in the CDR3. Germline CDR1 is SGHRS and CDR2 is YFSETQ. V dropped 5 bases and J dropped 7; count of bases not matched to a gene: 11. CDR3 protein: CASRAGGGTATQYF. CDR3 nucleotide sequence: TGCGCCAGCAGGGCCGGCGGGGGAACGGCGACCCAGTACTTC.

This clone is a singleton in its sample. V and J are TRBV14 and TRBJ2-3; D not certain. Germline V lookup: CDR1 SGHDN, CDR2 FVKESK. Trimming took off 1 base at V and 4 bases at J, with 15 bases between the two ends. There are 16 residues in the CDR3. This chain's CDR3 is CASSQVIGSKSDTQYF. CDR3 nucleotide sequence: TGTGCCAGCAGCCAAGTGATCGGTAGTAAGTCAGATACGCAGTATTTT.

V is TRBV2 and J is TRBJ2-7; no clear D gene. The ends were cut back, 6 bases at V and 2 bases at J, with 8 bases in the middle. Germline V CDR1 and CDR2: SNHLY, FYNNEI. The CDR3 is made up of 12 amino acids. The CDR3 DNA follows: TGTGCCAGCAGCAGAACCGCCTACGAGCAGTACTTC. Its protein is CASSRTAYEQYF. Complete variable domain (other parts from reference TRBV2 and TRBJ2-7): EPEVTQTPSHQVTQMGQEVILRCVPISNHLYFYWYRQILGQKVEFLVSFYNNEISEKSEIFDDQFSVERPDGSNFTLKIRSTKLEDSAMYFCASSRTAYEQYFGPGTRLTVT.

As to this clone: At one of its ends the junction is not consistent with the germline gene, which may arise from a read error. The chain is built from TRBV7-7 and TRBJ2-5, with D possibly matching TRBD2 (6 bases). CDR1 is SSHAT, CDR2 FNYEAQ, per germline (reference sequence). The CDR3 contains 17 residues. The CDR3 nucleotides read TGTGCTAGCAGCCCTCTTTTGCGTGGGGGGAACCAAGAGACCCAGTACTTC. Protein: CASSPLLRGGNQETQYF. Complete variable domain (other parts from reference TRBV7-7 and TRBJ2-5): GAGVSQSPRYKVTKRGQDVTLRCDPISSHATLYWYQQALGQGPEFLTYFNYEAQPDKSGLPSDRFSAERPEGSISTLTIQRTEQRDSAMYRCASSPLLRGGNQETQYFGPGTRLLVL.

This chain links TRBV5-1 with TRBJ2-7, with 11 positions matching TRBD1. The trim removed 0 bases at V and 5 bases at J, leaving 4 bases unmatched. CDR3 length: 15 residues. CDR1 and CDR2 from the germline V gene are SGHRS and YFSETQ. The chain's CDR3 is CASSLAGTGGDEQYF. CDR3 DNA: TGCGCCAGCAGCTTGGCCGGGACAGGGGGTGACGAGCAGTACTTC. The variable domain in full, completed from reference TRBV5-1 and TRBJ2-7, reads KAGVTQTPRYLIKTRGQQVTLSCSPISGHRSVSWYQQTPGQGLQFLFEYFSETQRNKGNFPGRFSGRQFSNSRSEMNVSTLELGDSALYLCASSLAGTGGDEQYFGPGTRLTVT.

The chain uses TRBV6-6 and TRBJ2-7, with a weak D call TRBD2 (6 bases). Trimming cost V 3 bases and J 6 bases, with 18 bases left between them. The CDR3 is 15 amino acids. CDR1 and CDR2 (germline): MNHNY, SVGAGI (reference sequence). The CDR3 coding sequence is TGTGCCAGCAGTTATATCCGGGAGCCCGGAGGCGAGCAGTACTTC. Protein product: CASSYIREPGGEQYF.

This chain links TRBV24-1 with TRBJ2-1; 10 bases align to TRBD1. The length of the CDR3 is 16 residues. Trimming removed 4 bases from V and 3 bases from J; junction bases left unmatched: 5. CDR1 and CDR2 (germline): KGHDR, SFDVKD. In DNA form, the CDR3 reads TGTGCCACCAGTGACTCGACAGGGGGCAGCTACAATGAGCAGTTCTTC. Protein: CATSDSTGGSYNEQFF.

The sample holds one count of this clone. This chain links TRBV18 with TRBJ1-1, with unresolved D. V dropped 2 bases and J dropped 4 bases, with 17 bases sitting between them. CDR1 and CDR2 from the germline V gene are KGHSH and LQKENI. The length of the CDR3 is 16 residues. As DNA, the CDR3 is TGTGCCAGCTCACCAAGTCGTCGTTTTCGAGGCACTGAAGCTTTCTTT. Translation: CASSPSRRFRGTEAFF.

In this sample, this clone turned up once. The rearrangement uses TRBV19 and TRBJ1-4; 11 bases match TRBD1. CDR3 length: 17 amino acids. The V gene's germline CDR1 is LNHDA and CDR2 SQIVND (reference sequence). V was pared by 3 bases and J by 0 bases, with 3 bases of the junction left unmatched. The CDR3 bases are TGTGCCAGTAGTATGGGACAGGGGGATTCAACTAATGAAAAACTGTTTTTT. Residues: CASSMGQGDSTNEKLFF.

The CDR3: CASSGYEVPNTEAFF. CDR3 coding DNA: TGTGCCAGTAGTGGCTATGAGGTGCCGAACACTGAAGCTTTCTTT. The rearrangement joins TRBV19 to TRBJ1-1; D unresolved. The V gene's germline CDR1 is LNHDA and CDR2 SQIVND (reference sequence). Trimming cost V 5 bases and J 1 base, with 14 bases left between them. The CDR3 length is 15 residues.

This clone was seen a single time. This chain links TRBV10-3 with TRBJ2-2; 9 positions agree with TRBD1. The trim removed 2 bases at V and 7 bases at J, leaving 8 bases unmatched. The CDR3 consists of 16 residues. The germline gives CDR1 ENHRY, CDR2 SYGVKD. CDR3: CAISEPPGTGNGELFF. In DNA, the CDR3 is TGTGCCATCAGTGAGCCTCCCGGGACAGGGAACGGGGAGCTGTTTTTT.

The chain joins TRBV3-1 (or the pseudogene TRBV3-2) to TRBJ2-3; TRBD2 matches at 11 bases. This CDR3 comprises 16 residues. V lost 1 base to trimming and J lost 7 bases; unmatched junction nucleotides: 7. Per the germline V gene, CDR1 is LGHDT and CDR2 is YNNKEL (reference sequence). CDR3 DNA: TGTGCCAGCAGCCAAGGTAGCGGGGGGGCCTTAAATACGCAGTATTTT. Translation: CASSQGSGGALNTQYF.

This clone appeared once. The rearrangement links TRBV6-2 or TRBV6-3 to TRBJ2-7, with 8 bases identical to TRBD2. The length of the CDR3 is 15 residues. Per the germline V gene, CDR1 is MNHEY and CDR2 is SVGEGT. V trimming: 5 bases; J trimming: 4 bases; junction bases outside the gene matches: 10. This CDR3 reads CASSRPPGGPYEQYF. CDR3 nucleotide sequence: TGTGCCAGCAGTCGCCCACCGGGAGGGCCGTACGAGCAGTACTTC.

The chain joins TRBV5-1 to TRBJ1-2, with 7 bases that match TRBD1. J was trimmed by 3 bases and V by 4 bases; bases with no gene match: 3. The germline gives CDR1 SGHRS, CDR2 YFSETQ. This CDR3 region has 13 residues. The CDR3, as DNA: TGCGCCAGCAGCCACGACAGGGACTATGGCTACACCTTC. It is translated as CASSHDRDYGYTF.

The V and J genes are TRBV4-2 and TRBJ2-3; 12 positions match TRBD2. The V segment lost 1 base and the J segment 0 bases; nucleotides outside the gene matches: 5. The CDR3 loop spans 18 amino acids. In germline, CDR1 is LGHNA, CDR2 YNFKEQ. The CDR3 sequence is CASSQGLAGALSTDTQYF. In DNA form, the CDR3 reads TGTGCCAGCAGCCAAGGACTAGCGGGGGCCTTGAGCACAGATACGCAGTATTTT.

This clone turned up a few times. V and J are TRBV4-3 and TRBJ2-2, with 7 bases identical to TRBD2. The CDR3 runs to 16 residues. Unmatched junction bases numbered 5, after V lost 4 bases and J lost 0 bases. Looked up from germline, CDR1 is LGHNA and CDR2 is YSLEER. The CDR3 coding sequence is TGCGCCAGCAGCCTGATGGGACTACCGAACACCGGGGAGCTGTTTTTT. It translates to CASSLMGLPNTGELFF.

The V gene is TRBV10-3, the J gene TRBJ2-3, with unresolved D. Trimming removed 3 bases at V and 1 base at J, with 2 bases between. The CDR3 loop spans 12 amino acids. Germline loops: CDR1 ENHRY, CDR2 SYGVKD. The CDR3 region is CAISDGTDTQYF. CDR3 DNA sequence: TGTGCCATCAGTGACGGCACAGATACGCAGTATTTT.

This chain connects TRBV4-3 to TRBJ2-5, with a weak D call TRBD2 (5 bases). CDR3 length: 13 amino acids. Trimming removed 0 bases at V and 5 bases at J, with 7 bases between. Germline CDR1 is LGHNA and CDR2 is YSLEER. The CDR3 loop reads CASSQDSGETQYF. CDR3 DNA: TGCGCCAGCAGCCAAGATTCGGGGGAGACCCAGTACTTC.

The rearrangement links TRBV11-2 to TRBJ2-3; D gene unclear. V was trimmed by 5 bases and J by 0 bases, leaving 9 bases between them. Germline CDR1 is SGHAT and CDR2 is FQNNGV. This CDR3 has 14 residues. The CDR3 nucleotides read TGTGCCAGCAGCCCTGTATCTAGCACAGATACGCAGTATTTT. The encoded protein is CASSPVSSTDTQYF.

This clone was picked up one time. The chain employs TRBV18 and TRBJ2-7, with 9 nucleotides matching TRBD2. Germline V gene data show CDR1 as KGHSH and CDR2 as LQKENI. CDR3 size: 14 residues. The V gene end was trimmed by 4 bases and the J gene end by 2 bases; junction bases not matched to a gene: 3. CDR3 coding DNA: TGTGCCAGCTCACAGACTAGCGGAACCTACGAGCAGTACTTC. It codes for CASSQTSGTYEQYF.

The J gene is TRBJ2-1, the V gene TRBV19, with 9 positions matching TRBD1. V dropped 5 bases and J dropped 4; count of bases not matched to a gene: 15. Germline lookup yields CDR1 LNHDA and CDR2 SQIVND (reference sequence). This CDR3 region has 18 residues. In nucleotides, the CDR3 is TGTGCCAGTAGTGAGAGGACAGGGGCCCTCAGCCGGTACAATGAGCAGTTCTTC. Protein: CASSERTGALSRYNEQFF. Full variable domain (outside the CDR3, taken from reference TRBV19 and TRBJ2-1): DGGITQSPKYLFRKEGQNVTLSCEQNLNHDAMYWYRQDPGQGLRLIYYSQIVNDFQKGDIAEGYSVSREKKESFPLTVTSAQKNPTAFYLCASSERTGALSRYNEQFFGPGTRLTVL.

The rearrangement links TRBV6-2 or TRBV6-3 to TRBJ2-3, with D possibly TRBD1 on 5 matching bases. Germline V lookup: CDR1 MNHEY, CDR2 SVGEGT. V lost 1 base, J lost 0 bases, and 14 bases lay in between. This CDR3 spans 17 amino acids. The CDR3: CASSYFIGKGSTDTQYF. The CDR3 DNA reads as TGTGCCAGCAGTTACTTCATAGGAAAGGGGAGCACAGATACGCAGTATTTT.

V gene TRBV11-2 combines with J gene TRBJ2-1; D remains unclear. The CDR3 has 16 amino acids. Germline lookup yields CDR1 SGHAT and CDR2 FQNNGV. V lost 6 bases and J 6 bases, leaving 21 bases between the germline ends. CDR3 amino acids: CASRGLTVPPPNEQFF. The CDR3 region has the DNA TGTGCCAGCAGGGGCCTTACGGTTCCCCCCCCCAATGAGCAGTTCTTC. Full variable domain (rest looked up from reference TRBV11-2 and TRBJ2-1): EAGVAQSPRYKIIEKRQSVAFWCNPISGHATLYWYQQILGQGPKLLIQFQNNGVVDDSQLPKDRFSAERLKGVDSTLKIQPAKLEDSAVYLCASRGLTVPPPNEQFFGPGTRLTVL.

This chain links TRBV6-2 or TRBV6-3 with TRBJ1-1; 7 nucleotides align to TRBD1. The CDR3 covers 16 residues. Germline V gives CDR1 MNHEY, CDR2 SVGEGT. After removal of 5 bases from V and 8 bases from J, the junction contained 17 bases not matched to a gene. This chain's CDR3 is CASSRQGFKGPSEAFF. The DNA for the CDR3 is TGTGCCAGCAGTCGACAGGGTTTCAAGGGCCCCTCCGAAGCTTTCTTT.